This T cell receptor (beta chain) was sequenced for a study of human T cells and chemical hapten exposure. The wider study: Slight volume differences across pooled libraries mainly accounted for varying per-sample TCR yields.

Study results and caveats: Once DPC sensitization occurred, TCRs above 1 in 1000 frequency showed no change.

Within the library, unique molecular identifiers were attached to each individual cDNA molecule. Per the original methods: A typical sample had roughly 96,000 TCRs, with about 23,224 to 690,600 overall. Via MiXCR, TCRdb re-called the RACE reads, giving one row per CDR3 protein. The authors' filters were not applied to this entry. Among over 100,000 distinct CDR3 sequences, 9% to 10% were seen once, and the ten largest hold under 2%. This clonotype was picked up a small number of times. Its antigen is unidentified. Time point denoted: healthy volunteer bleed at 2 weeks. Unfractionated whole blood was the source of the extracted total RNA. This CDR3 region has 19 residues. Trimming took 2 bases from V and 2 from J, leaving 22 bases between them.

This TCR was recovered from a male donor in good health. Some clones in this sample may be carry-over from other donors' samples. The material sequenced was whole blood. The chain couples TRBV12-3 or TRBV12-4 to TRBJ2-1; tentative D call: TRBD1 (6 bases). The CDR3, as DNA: TGTGCCAGCAGTTTAACGGACCCGCAGGGGAGTGAGGCCTACAATGAGCAGTTCTTC. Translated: CASSLTDPQGSEAYNEQFF.